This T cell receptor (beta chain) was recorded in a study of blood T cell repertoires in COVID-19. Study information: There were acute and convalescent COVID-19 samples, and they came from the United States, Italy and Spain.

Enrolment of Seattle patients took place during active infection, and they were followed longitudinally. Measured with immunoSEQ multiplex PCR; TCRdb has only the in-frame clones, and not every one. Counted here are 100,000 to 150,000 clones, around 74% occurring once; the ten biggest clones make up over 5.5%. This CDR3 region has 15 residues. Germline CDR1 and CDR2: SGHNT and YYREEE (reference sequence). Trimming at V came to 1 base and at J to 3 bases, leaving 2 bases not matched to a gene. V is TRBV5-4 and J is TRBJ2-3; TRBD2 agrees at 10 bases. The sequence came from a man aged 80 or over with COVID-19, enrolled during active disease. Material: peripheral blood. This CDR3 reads CASSLFSGRTDTQYF. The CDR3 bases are TGTGCCAGCAGCTTGTTTAGCGGGAGGACAGATACGCAGTATTTT.